This is a list of T cell receptor beta chains from one sample in a study of a mutant IDH1 vaccine in newly diagnosed glioma. Method: immunoSEQ multiplex PCR; TCRdb's copy keeps in-frame clones and lacks some. The table includes roughly 39,000 clones, roughly 74% detected once. For these TCRs, the target antigens are not known. Material: PBMCs, obtained from a glioma patient whose treatment included an IDH1 peptide vaccine. The receptors were sampled from a man aged 35 to 55 with glioma. Both conserved end residues are part of each CDR3. A D gene is named only where the DNA matches it firmly.

d_gene,j_gene,v_gene,CDR3aa
-,TRBJ2-2,TRBV7-8,CASSFSNRAGELFF
-,TRBJ1-1,TRBV29-1,CSVSDGRGAFF
-,TRBJ2-7,TRBV30,CAWRVDEPPYEQYF
-,TRBJ1-1,TRBV6-5,CASFRGVNTEAFF
-,TRBJ1-1,TRBV5-1,CASSLDAGLTEAFF
-,TRBJ2-6,TRBV4-2,CASSQGDGSGANVLTF
-,TRBJ1-6,TRBV2,CASSESGGSGTGISPLHF
-,TRBJ2-5,TRBV27,CASSSRTRETQYF
TRBD1,TRBJ1-6,TRBV7-9,CASSLGQGVGSPLHF
-,TRBJ2-7,TRBV6-5,CASSYSSQDAYEQYF
-,TRBJ1-5,TRBV19,CASSLQGYNQPQHF
TRBD2,TRBJ2-3,TRBV14,CASSQGRGGSIVMITDTQYF
-,TRBJ2-7,TRBV5-1,CASSPQGVYEQYF
-,TRBJ1-6,TRBV2,CASCQVADSPLHF
TRBD1,TRBJ2-1,TRBV7-8,CASSLRDRGAYYNEQFF
TRBD1,TRBJ1-2,TRBV7-2,CASSITGGDGYTF
TRBD2,TRBJ2-2,TRBV6-1,CASSELAGANTGELFF
-,TRBJ1-3,TRBV25-1,CASSESRVGNTIYF
-,TRBJ1-5,TRBV4-1,CASSQMETGNQPQHF
-,TRBJ2-7,TRBV5-1,CASSLGGLYEQYF
-,TRBJ1-2,TRBV5-6,CASSLRGNYGYTF
-,TRBJ1-2,TRBV6-5,CASSLRQAGTYGYTF
TRBD2,TRBJ2-7,TRBV5-5,CASSLAGAGGYEQYF
-,TRBJ1-2,TRBV6-1,CASSDLQLPSYGYTF
-,TRBJ2-7,TRBV4-1,CASSQGPASDSYEQYF
TRBD2,TRBJ2-2,TRBV6-5,CASKRRSGETGELFF
-,TRBJ1-1,TRBV9,CASSVAVANTEAFF